This TCR beta chain was profiled in a study of T cell changes during pregnancy in multiple sclerosis. The ends were cut back, 2 bases at V and 5 bases at J, with 13 bases in the middle. Germline values: CDR1 KGHSH, CDR2 LQKENI. This CDR3 is 14 amino acids long. Sequenced by immunoSEQ multiplex PCR; TCRdb stores in-frame clones only, minus some. The sample yields approximately 40,000 clones, about 88% seen once. The clonotype originates from a female donor with multiple sclerosis, enrolled in a pregnancy study. The chain joins TRBV18 to TRBJ2-7; D call uncertain. Source: CD8+ T cells from peripheral blood mononuclear cells, taken in the third trimester of pregnancy. This CDR3 is CASSPDVNSNEQYF. As DNA, the CDR3 is TGTGCCAGCTCACCAGATGTTAACAGCAACGAGCAGTACTTC.